The subject of this entry is one TCR beta chain. Some clones are missing from TCRdb's copy, which holds only in-frame ones; the method was immunoSEQ multiplex PCR. The data hold 250,000 to 300,000 clones, with about 86% observed a single time. Germline trimming cut 3 bases from V and 5 bases from J; bases unmatched to any gene: 7. CDR3 length: 15 amino acids. Germline CDR1 KGHSH, CDR2 LQKENI. These data are taken from a study of blood T cell repertoires in COVID-19. As for the study in general: Nucleic acid was either cDNA or gDNA, and it came from T cells, B-cell-depleted T cells, or PBMCs.

The sequenced sample was PBMCs or T cells enriched from blood (not recorded which). This TCR was recovered from a man aged 25 to 45 with acute COVID-19. V and J are TRBV18 and TRBJ2-1; 7 bases match TRBD1. The CDR3: CASSPRGRGNNEQFF. CDR3 coding DNA: TGTGCCAGCTCACCCCGGGGCAGGGGGAACAATGAGCAGTTCTTC.